These 18 T cell receptor beta chains originate from one sample sequenced in a study of T cells in Graves' hyperthyroidism and ophthalmopathy. Amplification of TCR beta CDR3 regions used RNA as the template. First-round RT-PCR targeting the TCR CDR3 was performed with the HTBI primer set. TCRdb reprocessed the multiplex PCR reads via MiXCR and lists one record per CDR3 protein. Of over 300,000 distinct CDR3 sequences in the sample, approximately 15% are singletons; the top ten hold 8% to 13%. What was sequenced was blood. Every receptor here comes from a woman aged 55-70 years with Graves' hyperthyroidism.

There are many counts of this clonotype. The rearrangement links TRBV20-1 to TRBJ2-1, with 13 nucleotides matching TRBD2. V was pared by 5 bases and J by 0 bases, with 10 bases of the junction left unmatched. The CDR3 loop spans 18 amino acids. Germline CDR1 DFQATT, CDR2 SNEGSKA (reference sequence). Here the CDR3 reads CSADTSGTSGDSYNEQFF. CDR3 in DNA: TGCAGTGCTGATACATCTGGGACTAGCGGGGACTCCTACAATGAGCAGTTCTTC.

The chain is built from TRBV20-1 and TRBJ2-6, with D hard to call. Germline lookup yields CDR1 DFQATT and CDR2 SNEGSKA (reference sequence). Trimming left V 0 bases short and J 1 base short, with 7 bases between. This CDR3 spans 15 amino acids. The CDR3 DNA is TGCAGTGCTAGAGATACCAGGTCTGGGGCCAACGTCCTGACTTTC. It codes for CSARDTRSGANVLTF.

This chain uses TRBV29-1 with TRBJ2-7, with 7 positions matching TRBD2. The CDR3 loop spans 14 amino acids. The V gene end was trimmed by 4 bases and the J gene end by 7 bases; junction bases not matched to a gene: 13. CDR1 is SQVTM, CDR2 ANQGSEA, per germline. CDR3 protein: CSVAGGDLIGEQYF. The CDR3 bases are TGCAGCGTTGCGGGAGGAGACCTTATAGGAGAGCAGTACTTC.

This clonotype has ten or more counts. The chain uses TRBV29-1 and TRBJ2-7; maybe TRBD1 (5 bases). Germline lookup yields CDR1 SQVTM and CDR2 ANQGSEA. Trimming removed 3 bases from V and 0 bases from J, with 6 bases in between. The CDR3 totals 12 residues. Here the CDR3 DNA reads TGCAGCGTTGAGACAGTCTCCTACGAGCAGTACTTC. It encodes CSVETVSYEQYF.

This clonotype has a count of ten or more. DNA for the CDR3: TGCGCCAGCAGGGGGGACACTTCCTACGAGCAGTACTTC. Encoded protein: CASRGDTSYEQYF. This chain joins TRBV5-1 and TRBJ2-7, with D possibly matching TRBD1 (6 bases). The CDR3 extends over 13 amino acids. Germline V gene lookup returns CDR1 SGHRS and CDR2 YFSETQ. V lost 5 bases and J 1 base, leaving 10 bases between the germline ends. Variable domain in full (rest from reference TRBV5-1 and TRBJ2-7): KAGVTQTPRYLIKTRGQQVTLSCSPISGHRSVSWYQQTPGQGLQFLFEYFSETQRNKGNFPGRFSGRQFSNSRSEMNVSTLELGDSALYLCASRGDTSYEQYFGPGTRLTVT.

This chain links TRBV7-9 with TRBJ2-2; 7 nucleotides match TRBD2. V gave up 3 bases and J gave up 4 bases; unmatched junction bases: 8. The length of the CDR3 is 16 residues. Germline V gene data show CDR1 as SEHNR and CDR2 as FQNEAQ (reference sequence). As DNA, the CDR3 is TGTGCCAGCAGCTTGATCGCGGGAGACCGCACCGGGGAGCTGTTTTTT. Residues: CASSLIAGDRTGELFF.

Many counts were recorded for this clonotype. The gene calls are TRBV28 and TRBJ2-3, with TRBD2 matching 9 bases. Germline trimming cut 6 bases from V and 3 bases from J; bases unmatched to any gene: 16. Per the germline V gene, CDR1 is MDHEN and CDR2 is SYDVKM. The CDR3 is made up of 18 amino acids. The CDR3: CASRLGRLAGIRTDTQYF. The CDR3 DNA sequence: TGTGCCAGCAGGTTGGGCCGGCTAGCGGGGATAAGGACAGATACGCAGTATTTT. Filled out from reference TRBV28 and TRBJ2-3, the complete variable domain reads DVKVTQSSRYLVKRTGEKVFLECVQDMDHENMFWYRQDPGLGLRLIYFSYDVKMKEKGDIPEGYSVSREKKERFSLILESASTNQTSMYLCASRLGRLAGIRTDTQYFGPGTRLTVL.

This clonotype was counted many times. The rearrangement joins TRBV7-9 to TRBJ1-2; tentatively, D is TRBD1 (6 bases). CDR1 SEHNR and CDR2 FQNEAQ come from the germline V gene (reference sequence). Trimming removed 5 bases from V and 4 bases from J, with 14 bases in between. The CDR3 runs 14 residues. The CDR3 bases are TGTGCCAGCAGCGGTTCGGGGGGCTTCTATGGCTACACCTTC. Translating it yields CASSGSGGFYGYTF. Full variable domain (rest looked up from reference TRBV7-9 and TRBJ1-2): DTGVSQNPRHKITKRGQNVTFRCDPISEHNRLYWYRQTLGQGPEFLTYFQNEAQLEKSRLLSDRFSAERPKGSFSTLEIQRTEQGDSAMYLCASSGSGGFYGYTFGSGTRLTVV.

The rearrangement joins TRBV28 to TRBJ2-5, with 10 nucleotides matching TRBD1. This CDR3 contains 17 residues. The ends lost 6 bases at V and 4 bases at J; junction bases unmatched: 14. Per the germline V gene, CDR1 is MDHEN and CDR2 is SYDVKM. In DNA form, the CDR3 reads TGTGCCAGCAGAACTCATAGGGACAGGGGACCTTCAGAGACCCAGTACTTC. The encoded protein is CASRTHRDRGPSETQYF.

This clonotype was picked up many times. V usage is TRBV20-1 and J usage is TRBJ2-1; weak D call: TRBD1 (6 bases). Germline lookup yields CDR1 DFQATT and CDR2 SNEGSKA (reference sequence). The V gene lost 1 base and the J gene lost 7 bases, with 20 bases spanning the gap. CDR3 length: 16 amino acids. The CDR3 protein is CSARGRTTGGWNEQFF. CDR3 coding DNA: TGCAGTGCTAGAGGCCGAACGACAGGCGGATGGAATGAGCAGTTCTTC.

The genes are TRBV19 and TRBJ1-1; tentative D call: TRBD1 (5 bases). V was clipped by 5 bases and J by 3 bases, with 22 bases between them. The germline V gene has CDR1 LNHDA and CDR2 SQIVND (reference sequence). The CDR3 covers 17 residues. The CDR3 is CASSASLLGDIDTEAFF. The CDR3 DNA reads as TGTGCCAGTAGTGCGAGTCTCCTAGGGGATATTGACACTGAAGCTTTCTTT.

The table lists this clonotype with many counts. The J gene is TRBJ1-5, the V gene TRBV6-5; D not certain. CDR1 is MNHEY, CDR2 SVGAGI, per germline. Trimming stripped 4 bases from V and 6 bases from J, with 28 bases between. The CDR3 consists of 19 residues. This CDR3 is CASSFPQKRSTERGQPQHF. The CDR3 bases are TGTGCCAGCAGTTTCCCCCAAAAGAGGTCGACCGAAAGAGGTCAGCCCCAGCATTTT.

In its sample, this clonotype was seen a few times. The V and J genes are TRBV6-1 and TRBJ2-5; 13 nucleotides align to TRBD2. V lost 3 bases to trimming and J lost 6 bases; unmatched junction nucleotides: 10. This CDR3 region has 17 residues. CDR1 and CDR2 (germline): MNHNS, SASEGT. The CDR3 loop reads CASSDEFRTSGSKTQYF. The CDR3 DNA sequence: TGTGCCAGCAGTGATGAATTTCGGACTAGCGGGAGTAAGACCCAGTACTTC.

The chain joins TRBV19 to TRBJ1-4; no reliable D call. V lost 8 bases, J lost 2 bases, and 9 bases lay in between. This CDR3 spans 13 amino acids. Germline CDR1 LNHDA, CDR2 SQIVND (reference sequence). CDR3 DNA sequence: TGTGCCAGTTTGCAAGCGACTAATGAAAAACTGTTTTTT. Its protein is CASLQATNEKLFF.

The chain uses TRBV4-1 and TRBJ2-7, with 11 positions matching TRBD2. V lost 4 bases and J lost 7; bases outside the gene matches: 3. CDR3 length: 13 amino acids. Germline CDR1 and CDR2: MGHRA and YSYEKL. Written as DNA, the CDR3 is TGCGCCAGCAGCCCCCTAGCGGGAGGTGAGCAGTACTTC. Amino acids: CASSPLAGGEQYF.

V gene TRBV13 combines with J gene TRBJ1-4; D is unresolved. The germline V gene has CDR1 PRHDT and CDR2 FYEKMQ (reference sequence). The V end lost 3 bases, the J end lost 0 bases, and 5 bases lay between the germline ends. There are 14 residues in the CDR3. The CDR3 loop is CASSFQSTNEKLFF. CDR3 DNA: TGTGCCAGCAGCTTCCAGTCAACTAATGAAAAACTGTTTTTT.

This clonotype showed up many times. The chain recombines TRBV11-2 with TRBJ2-1; 7 bases are a match to TRBD1. V shed 4 bases, J shed 5 bases, and the junction held 8 bases outside the gene matches. Per the germline V gene, CDR1 is SGHAT and CDR2 is FQNNGV. The CDR3 is made up of 15 amino acids. CDR3 sequence (DNA): TGTGCCAGCAGCTCGATGAGGGGGCGAGACAATGAGCAGTTCTTC. The encoded protein is CASSSMRGRDNEQFF.

V usage is TRBV4-2 and J usage is TRBJ2-1; 8 positions match TRBD2. The CDR3 has 14 residues. Germline CDR1 is LGHNA and CDR2 is YNFKEQ. V gave up 4 bases and J gave up 6 bases; unmatched junction bases: 5. CDR3 protein: CASSPPREGNEQFF. In DNA, the CDR3 is TGTGCCAGCAGCCCCCCCCGGGAGGGCAATGAGCAGTTCTTC.